These 4 T cell receptor beta chains were all obtained from the same sample, sequenced in a study of response to subunit inactivated influenza vaccine (dated by TCRdb to the late 2010s). Library method: RT-PCR. These reads were obtained on an Illumina HiSeq 2500. TCRdb handled the public reads itself, with Q25 trimming in fastp and clone calling in MiXCR, and kept productive beta chains. One record per CDR3 amino acid sequence lists the most common genes and DNA. Within this sample are about 580,000 distinct CDR3 sequences, with 12% to 15% of them counted one time only. The leading ten clones occupy around 10% of the sample. Sequenced here: PBMCs from blood, sampled 12 days after vaccination. These receptors all stem from a man aged 45-65 years who received an inactivated influenza vaccine. Donor details come from another sample of the same person, matched by shared clones.

A few counts support this clonotype. Germline and junction disagree at one end, which may indicate a read error. The V call is TRBV6-1, the J call TRBJ1-6, with a weak D call TRBD1 (6 bases). The CDR3 spans 15 residues. From germline, CDR1 is MNHNS and CDR2 SASEGT. CDR3 sequence (DNA): TGTGCCAGCAGTGAAGCACCGGGACATAAGTCACCCCTCCACTTT. Its translation is CASSEAPGHKSPLHF.

There are a few counts of this clonotype. This sequence joins TRBV10-3 and TRBJ2-3, with D possibly matching TRBD1 (5 bases). The CDR3 has 12 residues. Germline V gene lookup returns CDR1 ENHRY and CDR2 SYGVKD. V was clipped by 4 bases and J by 4 bases, with 6 bases between them. DNA for the CDR3: TGTGCCATCAGTGCAGGGTCAGATACGCAGTATTTT. It is translated as CAISAGSDTQYF.

The V call is TRBV5-1, the J call TRBJ2-1, with D possibly matching TRBD1 (6 bases). Trimming pared 2 bases from V and 2 bases from J, leaving 8 bases between. The CDR3 runs to 14 residues. Germline V gene sequence: CDR1 SGHRS, CDR2 YFSETQ. The CDR3 DNA is TGCGCCAGCAGCTTCGGACAGACCTACAATGAGCAGTTCTTC. It is translated as CASSFGQTYNEQFF.

The rearrangement joins TRBV6-1 to TRBJ2-5; D gene unclear. This CDR3 region has 10 residues. With 7 bases removed from V and 4 bases from J, the gap between germline ends came to 4 bases. The germline V gene has CDR1 MNHNS and CDR2 SASEGT. CDR3 region: CASNRETQYF. CDR3 bases: TGTGCCAGCAATCGAGAGACCCAGTACTTC.